This T cell receptor (beta chain) was identified during a study of blood T cell repertoires in COVID-19. Study details: COVID-19 samples, acute and convalescent, were from the United States, Italy and Spain. PBMCs, B-cell-depleted T cells, or T cells were the source of the cDNA or gDNA that made up the material.

This clone was detected once. Per the study methods: Estimated nucleated cell counts came from reference gene primer amplification. Profiling relied on immunoSEQ multiplex PCR, and the TCRdb table lists in-frame clones only, not all of them. The V and J calls and clone size were taken over from that table, and D and trimming were inferred from the DNA. The top ten clones hold approximately 4% of a sample with roughly 230,000 clones, approximately 81% of them seen once. V lost 9 bases to trimming and J lost 3 bases, with 23 bases between them. In germline, CDR1 is SNHLY, CDR2 FYNNEI. CDR3 length: 16 amino acids.

Material: peripheral blood. The chain carries TRBV2 and TRBJ2-5; D is tentatively TRBD1 or TRBD2 (10 bases each). The sequence was collected from a woman of 80 years or more with acute or convalescent COVID-19. The CDR3 region has the DNA TGTGCCAGTGACAGGGGGCTAGCGGGGGCCGAAGAGACCCAGTACTTC. Its protein is CASDRGLAGAEETQYF.